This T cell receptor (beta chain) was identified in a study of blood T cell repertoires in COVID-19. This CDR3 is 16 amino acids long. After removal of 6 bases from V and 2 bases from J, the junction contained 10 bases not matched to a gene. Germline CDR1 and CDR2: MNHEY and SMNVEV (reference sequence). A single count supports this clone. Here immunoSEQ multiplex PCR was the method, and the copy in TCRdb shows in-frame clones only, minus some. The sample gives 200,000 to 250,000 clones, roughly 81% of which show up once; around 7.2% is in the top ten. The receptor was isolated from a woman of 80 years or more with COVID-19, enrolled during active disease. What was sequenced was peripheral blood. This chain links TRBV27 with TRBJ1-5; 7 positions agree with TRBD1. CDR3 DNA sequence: TGTGCCAGCAGCCGAGGGGGCGCGATTGGCAATCAGCCCCAGCATTTT. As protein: CASSRGGAIGNQPQHF.